The TCR beta chain under discussion was sequenced for a study of blood T cells in healthy people across ages. The table lists this clonotype with a few counts. Together with a sample-barcoded 5' primer, a J-beta primer mix was included in a second PCR lasting about 6 to 11 cycles. TCRdb reprocessed the 5' RACE reads via MiXCR and lists one record per CDR3 protein. This table has 630,000 or so distinct CDR3 sequences, roughly 30% appearing once. Deletions cut 6 bases from V and 7 bases from J, with 15 bases between. This CDR3 is built from 13 residues. The germline gives CDR1 SNHLY, CDR2 FYNNEI. The sequenced sample consisted of blood. V is TRBV2 and J is TRBJ1-1; tentatively, D is TRBD1 (5 bases). The TCR originated in an elderly woman in good health. DNA for the CDR3: TGTGCCAGCAGAATAATGATGGGGGGTGAAGCTTTCTTT. The encoded protein is CASRIMMGGEAFF.